What follows describes a single T cell receptor (beta chain). One end of the junction fails to match germline, which may point to a read error. This sample's RNA came from whole unsorted tissue. The CDR3 runs 14 residues. Germline V gene sequence: CDR1 MNHNS, CDR2 SASEGT. This record belongs to a study of tumor and adjacent non-tumor tissue in lung cancer. A modified ARM-PCR protocol with three rounds of nested PCR amplified TCRbeta. One entry per CDR3 protein, called by TCRdb with MiXCR from the multiplex PCR reads. The sample gives under 150,000 distinct CDR3 sequences, 60% to 70% of which show up once; 15% to 20% is in the top ten.

The chain recombines TRBV6-1 with TRBJ2-3; the D gene is possibly TRBD2 (5 bases). The sequence was collected from a man aged 55 to 70 with small cell lung cancer. Sequencing input: lung tumor tissue. DNA for the CDR3: TGTACCAGCAGTGATTCGGGGTTTCTGGGTACGCAATATTTT. Amino acids: CTSSDSGFLGTQYF.